Given below is one T cell receptor beta chain in context. Germline CDR1 is SGHRS and CDR2 is YFSETQ. Trimming left V 3 bases short and J 5 bases short, with 13 bases between. The CDR3 covers 14 residues. Sequencing was performed with immunoSEQ multiplex PCR; in TCRdb, only in-frame clones are kept and a portion is missing. The table lists roughly 70,000 clones, 92% of them singletons. This specimen comes from a study of T cell changes during pregnancy in multiple sclerosis. The rearrangement joins TRBV5-1 to TRBJ2-3; a weak D match, TRBD2 (5 bases). This clonotype originated in a female donor with multiple sclerosis, enrolled in a pregnancy study. The input for sequencing was peripheral blood, taken before pregnancy. This CDR3 reads CASSSTAGKDTQYF. CDR3 DNA: TGCGCCAGCAGCTCCACCGCGGGTAAAGATACGCAGTATTTT.